These T cell receptor beta chains were read from a single sample in a study of identical twins. TCRdb called the 5' RACE reads again in MiXCR, with one record for every CDR3 protein. The sample has under 300,000 distinct CDR3 sequences, about an eighth seen once. A further study also used this sample, focusing on yellow fever vaccine responses in identical twins.

What was sequenced was memory (CD45RO+) T cells sorted from blood. The receptors here all came from a woman aged 18-35 years in good health. CDR3s include the opening cysteine and the closing phenylalanine or tryptophan. The order of the fields is CDR3 DNA, CDR3 protein, J gene, clone size, V gene, D gene. A D gene is named only where the DNA matches it firmly. Rows may omit the clone size; those that give it use once, few, many or a size class.

DNA: TGTGCCAGCAGCCAAAGCGGCAATGACTACAATGAGCAGTTCTTC
CDR3: CASSQSGNDYNEQFF
J: TRBJ2-1
size: NA
V: TRBV6-2/TRBV6-3
D: NA

DNA: TGTGCCAGCAGCCAAAGGCAGGACCCAGGGAATGAAAAACTGTTTTTT
CDR3: CASSQRQDPGNEKLFF
J: TRBJ1-4
size: few
V: TRBV4-2
D: NA

DNA: TGTGCCAGCGACAGGGGGCTGAATGAGAATGAGCAGTTCTTC
CDR3: CASDRGLNENEQFF
J: TRBJ2-1
size: NA
V: TRBV14
D: TRBD1

DNA: TGTGCCAGCAGTGAATCAGGGGTATACAATCAGCCCCAGCATTTT
CDR3: CASSESGVYNQPQHF
J: TRBJ1-5
size: NA
V: TRBV2
D: NA

DNA: TGCGCCAGCAGCTTGGCACAGGGAAGAGAAGAGCAGTACTTC
CDR3: CASSLAQGREEQYF
J: TRBJ2-7
size: few
V: TRBV5-1
D: NA

DNA: TGTGCCAGCAGGCTCGCAGGCCTTAGGCAGGGTGATCAGCCCCAGCATTTT
CDR3: CASRLAGLRQGDQPQHF
J: TRBJ1-5
size: many
V: TRBV6-2/TRBV6-3
D: NA

DNA: TGCAGCGTTGAACTACTAGCCCGTAGGACAGATACGCAGTATTTT
CDR3: CSVELLARRTDTQYF
J: TRBJ2-3
size: many
V: TRBV29-1
D: NA

DNA: TGCAGTGCTAGAGGTGCGGGGACAGGGAGACAAGAAAAACTGTTTTTT
CDR3: CSARGAGTGRQEKLFF
J: TRBJ1-4
size: NA
V: TRBV20-1
D: TRBD1

DNA: TGTGCCAGCAGCTTAAGGGTTAGCGGCCACAATGAGCAGTTCTTC
CDR3: CASSLRVSGHNEQFF
J: TRBJ2-1
size: NA
V: TRBV7-2
D: NA

DNA: TGTGCCAGCAGTTACTCGTTTGGTAGTAACTATGGCTACACCTTC
CDR3: CASSYSFGSNYGYTF
J: TRBJ1-2
size: NA
V: TRBV6-5
D: NA

DNA: TGTGCCAGCAGCGAGGGGGGTATAGAGAACACTGAAGCTTTCTTT
CDR3: CASSEGGIENTEAFF
J: TRBJ1-1
size: many
V: TRBV7-9
D: NA

DNA: TGCAGTGCTGGGACAGGGGGCTTAGATACGCAGTATTTT
CDR3: CSAGTGGLDTQYF
J: TRBJ2-3
size: NA
V: TRBV20-1
D: TRBD1

DNA: TGCAGCGTCGCTGCGGACAAGATTAACAATGAGCAGTTCTTC
CDR3: CSVAADKINNEQFF
J: TRBJ2-1
size: few
V: TRBV29-1
D: NA

DNA: TGTGCCAGCAGGGGACAAGGGTCCCCTCCCTACGAGCAGTACTTC
CDR3: CASRGQGSPPYEQYF
J: TRBJ2-7
size: few
V: TRBV6-1
D: NA

DNA: TGTGCCAGCAGTTCCTCCGGCCGGAGGGGCTATATAGCCAAAAACATTCAGTACTTC
CDR3: CASSSSGRRGYIAKNIQYF
J: TRBJ2-4
size: few
V: TRBV28
D: NA

DNA: TGTGCCAGCAGCACGAACCCGGGACAGGCCTACGAGCAGTACTTC
CDR3: CASSTNPGQAYEQYF
J: TRBJ2-7
size: few
V: TRBV5-6
D: TRBD1

DNA: TGCGCCAGCAGCTCGTCAGAGACCCAGTACTTC
CDR3: CASSSSETQYF
J: TRBJ2-5
size: NA
V: TRBV5-1
D: NA

DNA: TGTGCCAGCAGTGGCGGGGGGGCTAACTCCTACAATGAGCAGTTCTTC
CDR3: CASSGGGANSYNEQFF
J: TRBJ2-1
size: few
V: TRBV6-2/TRBV6-3
D: TRBD2

DNA: TGTGCCAGCAGTTTATCGACGGGGTTTGGACGATACGAGCAGTACTTC
CDR3: CASSLSTGFGRYEQYF
J: TRBJ2-7
size: NA
V: TRBV27
D: NA

DNA: TGTGCCAGCAGCCCGCTTGGGGGAGGGCCATCAGATACGCAGTATTTT
CDR3: CASSPLGGGPSDTQYF
J: TRBJ2-3
size: few
V: TRBV28
D: TRBD2

DNA: TGCGCCAGCAGCCAGGACAAGCCCTCCACGCCAACCATCTACGAGCAGTACTTC
CDR3: CASSQDKPSTPTIYEQYF
J: TRBJ2-7
size: many
V: TRBV4-3
D: NA

DNA: TGCAGTGCTAGCTCCCTCACTAGCGGGAGCTACAATGAGCAGTTCTTC
CDR3: CSASSLTSGSYNEQFF
J: TRBJ2-1
size: NA
V: TRBV20-1
D: TRBD2

DNA: TGTGCCAGCACCCCCCGAACTAGCGGGTTAACCGGGGAGCTGTTTTTT
CDR3: CASTPRTSGLTGELFF
J: TRBJ2-2
size: NA
V: TRBV7-9
D: TRBD2

DNA: TGTGCCAGCAGATGGGGGCGGACCTACACAGATACGCAGTATTTT
CDR3: CASRWGRTYTDTQYF
J: TRBJ2-3
size: NA
V: TRBV28
D: NA

DNA: TGTGCCAGCGGATCCGTCTTAGGCCGAACCTACGAGCAGTACTTC
CDR3: CASGSVLGRTYEQYF
J: TRBJ2-7
size: few
V: TRBV7-8
D: NA

DNA: TGTGCCAGCAGTTACGGTCGCGGCGCGAACACCGGGGAGCTGTTTTTT
CDR3: CASSYGRGANTGELFF
J: TRBJ2-2
size: NA
V: TRBV6-5
D: NA

DNA: TGCGCCAGCAGCCAAGTAGCAGATACGCAGTATTTT
CDR3: CASSQVADTQYF
J: TRBJ2-3
size: NA
V: TRBV5-1
D: NA

DNA: TGCGCCAGCAGCCAAGAGCGGGAGGGCTCAGATACGCAGTATTTT
CDR3: CASSQEREGSDTQYF
J: TRBJ2-3
size: NA
V: TRBV4-3
D: TRBD2

DNA: TGTGCCAGCAGCCACCTAAATCAGCCCCAGCATTTT
CDR3: CASSHLNQPQHF
J: TRBJ1-5
size: many
V: TRBV3-1
D: NA

DNA: TGCAGTGCTAGAGGATTACAGGGATACGATCAGCCCCAGCATTTT
CDR3: CSARGLQGYDQPQHF
J: TRBJ1-5
size: few
V: TRBV20-1
D: NA

DNA: TGTGCCAGCAGCTTCGTAAGGGGTAGTACTGCCGCGGGGACCTCCTACAATGAGCAGTTCTTC
CDR3: CASSFVRGSTAAGTSYNEQFF
J: TRBJ2-1
size: few
V: TRBV11-2
D: NA

DNA: TGTGCCAGCAGCTCCGAAGAGACCCAGTACTTC
CDR3: CASSSEETQYF
J: TRBJ2-5
size: NA
V: TRBV7-2
D: NA

DNA: TGTGCCAGCAGTTACTCTCAAGGGGGTCAGAGAGAGACCCAGTACTTC
CDR3: CASSYSQGGQRETQYF
J: TRBJ2-5
size: few
V: TRBV6-2/TRBV6-3
D: NA

DNA: TGTGCCATCAGTGCCGGGGGAAGCACAGATACGCAGTATTTT
CDR3: CAISAGGSTDTQYF
J: TRBJ2-3
size: few
V: TRBV10-3
D: NA

DNA: TGCAGTGCTAACGCGGGGGGCCGGCACACAGATACGCAGTATTTT
CDR3: CSANAGGRHTDTQYF
J: TRBJ2-3
size: few
V: TRBV20-1
D: TRBD2

DNA: TGTGCCACCAGCAGATACCGACAGGGGCCCTACGAGCAGTACTTC
CDR3: CATSRYRQGPYEQYF
J: TRBJ2-7
size: NA
V: TRBV15
D: TRBD1

DNA: TGTGCCAGCAGCCAAAACCCAACGGGGGGGGCGGATACGCAGTATTTT
CDR3: CASSQNPTGGADTQYF
J: TRBJ2-3
size: few
V: TRBV3-1
D: TRBD2

DNA: TGTGCCAGCTCACCACCCAGGGACCAAGAGACCCAGTACTTC
CDR3: CASSPPRDQETQYF
J: TRBJ2-5
size: NA
V: TRBV18
D: NA

DNA: TGTGCCAGCAAGCCATTTTATAGCAATCAGCCCCAGCATTTT
CDR3: CASKPFYSNQPQHF
J: TRBJ1-5
size: NA
V: TRBV28
D: NA

DNA: TGCGCCAGCAGCGAATCGACAGCCGCCTCTGGAAACACCATATATTTT
CDR3: CASSESTAASGNTIYF
J: TRBJ1-3
size: many
V: TRBV5-1
D: NA

DNA: TGCGCCAGCAGCTTGCGGCAGGGGAAAGATACGCAGTATTTT
CDR3: CASSLRQGKDTQYF
J: TRBJ2-3
size: NA
V: TRBV5-1
D: NA

DNA: TGCGCCAGCAGCCAAGATAAAGAGGGCAGGGTCAAGCACTTC
CDR3: CASSQDKEGRVKHF
J: TRBJ2-7
size: NA
V: TRBV4-3
D: NA

DNA: TGTGCCAGCAGTTTACGGGTCTCAGGTACTGAAGCTTTCTTT
CDR3: CASSLRVSGTEAFF
J: TRBJ1-1
size: NA
V: TRBV28
D: NA

DNA: TGCGCCAGCAGCCAAGATCCCCCCGGTGACTCTGGGGCCAACGTCCTGACTTTC
CDR3: CASSQDPPGDSGANVLTF
J: TRBJ2-6
size: NA
V: TRBV4-3
D: NA

DNA: TGTGCCAGCAGGCGACTAGCGGGACTGAATGAGCAGTTCTTC
CDR3: CASRRLAGLNEQFF
J: TRBJ2-1
size: NA
V: TRBV2
D: TRBD2

DNA: TGTGCCAGCTCTTGGGACAGAAAAAACATTCAGTACTTC
CDR3: CASSWDRKNIQYF
J: TRBJ2-4
size: few
V: TRBV18
D: TRBD1

DNA: TGTGCCAGCAGCAAAAACCTGGGAGATACGCAGTATTTT
CDR3: CASSKNLGDTQYF
J: TRBJ2-3
size: NA
V: TRBV7-9
D: NA

DNA: TGTGCCAGCAGCTTGGTCGGGTACTACAATGAGCAGTTCTTC
CDR3: CASSLVGYYNEQFF
J: TRBJ2-1
size: NA
V: TRBV5-4
D: NA

DNA: TGTGCCAGCAGCAAAATCTCCCGGGGCTACGAGCAGTACTTC
CDR3: CASSKISRGYEQYF
J: TRBJ2-7
size: NA
V: TRBV5-5
D: NA

DNA: TGTGCCAGCAGTACTTTCAGGGTTCAGCCCCAGCATTTT
CDR3: CASSTFRVQPQHF
J: TRBJ1-5
size: few
V: TRBV6-6
D: NA

DNA: TGTGCCAGCAGTTCCTCTCGATCTCCCCTCACCGGGGAGCTGTTTTTT
CDR3: CASSSSRSPLTGELFF
J: TRBJ2-2
size: NA
V: TRBV28
D: NA

DNA: TGCAGTGCTAGTAAGGCCAGGGAATACGAGCAGTACTTC
CDR3: CSASKAREYEQYF
J: TRBJ2-7
size: many
V: TRBV20-1
D: NA

DNA: TGTGCCAGCAGTTACCGGGACGCTTTCTCTGGAAACACCATATATTTT
CDR3: CASSYRDAFSGNTIYF
J: TRBJ1-3
size: few
V: TRBV12-3/TRBV12-4
D: NA

DNA: TGCGCCAGCAGCCAAGTAGACATGGGGCTAAGGGGCCACAATGAGCAGTTCTTC
CDR3: CASSQVDMGLRGHNEQFF
J: TRBJ2-1
size: many
V: TRBV4-1
D: NA

DNA: TGCGCCAGCAGCCAAGTCCAGGATGGGGGCAATGAGCAGTTCTTC
CDR3: CASSQVQDGGNEQFF
J: TRBJ2-1
size: many
V: TRBV4-3
D: NA